Sequencing of this T cell receptor beta chain was carried out in a study of identical twins. This clonotype was seen a handful of times. CDR1 SEHNR and CDR2 FQNEAQ come from the germline V gene (reference sequence). Trimming left V 4 bases short and J 2 bases short, with 12 bases between. The length of the CDR3 is 14 residues. TCRdb analysed the 5' RACE reads with MiXCR anew, one entry per CDR3 protein. Of a few hundred thousand distinct CDR3 sequences detected, 6.5% to 9.5% appear once; the ten largest clones hold over 2.5%. The sample was also reused in another study, on yellow fever vaccine responses in identical twins.

The chain employs TRBV7-9 and TRBJ2-7; D is uncertain. This sequence originates from a woman aged 18-35 years in good health. Sequenced sample: CD8+ T cells sorted from blood. This chain's CDR3 is CASSSPRQPYEQYF. DNA for the CDR3: TGTGCCAGCAGCTCTCCGAGACAACCCTACGAGCAGTACTTC. The full variable domain, with the rest looked up from reference TRBV7-9 and TRBJ2-7, is DTGVSQNPRHKITKRGQNVTFRCDPISEHNRLYWYRQTLGQGPEFLTYFQNEAQLEKSRLLSDRFSAERPKGSFSTLEIQRTEQGDSAMYLCASSSPRQPYEQYFGPGTRLTVT.